This passage covers 24 T cell receptor beta chains from one sample sequenced in a study of cytomegalovirus exposure and HLA in healthy donors. 13 Jbeta primers and 60 Vbeta primers were used for the PCR. Data came from immunoSEQ multiplex PCR; TCRdb stores just in-frame clones and leaves some out. The repertoire holds 60,000 to 95,000 clones, with just under 80% as singletons. Sequences were obtained from PBMCs. All receptors come from a woman between 35 and 50 years old in good health and CMV-seropositive.

The CDR3: CATSRELAGGYNEQFF. CDR3 bases: TGTGCCACCAGCAGAGAACTAGCGGGGGGTTACAATGAGCAGTTCTTC. V usage is TRBV15 and J usage is TRBJ2-1, with 12 bases lining up with TRBD2. CDR3 length equals 16 residues. Trimming at V came to 0 bases and at J to 4 bases, leaving 1 base not matched to a gene. Per germline, CDR1 LNHNV and CDR2 YYDKDF (reference sequence). The full variable domain, with the rest looked up from reference TRBV15 and TRBJ2-1, is DAMVIQNPRYQVTQFGKPVTLSCSQTLNHNVMYWYQQKSSQAPKLLFHYYDKDFNNEADTPDNFQSRRPNTSFCFLDIRSPGLGDTAMYLCATSRELAGGYNEQFFGPGTRLTVL.

V is TRBV7-9 and J is TRBJ2-1; 14 bases map to TRBD2. Germline V gene lookup returns CDR1 SEHNR and CDR2 FQNEAQ (reference sequence). Losses at the gene ends were 5 bases for V and 2 bases for J; bases not matched to a gene: 11. The CDR3 consists of 19 residues. In DNA form, the CDR3 reads TGTGCCAGCAGCCGAATCGCCGGGACTAGCGGGGGACCCTACAATGAGCAGTTCTTC. This sequence encodes CASSRIAGTSGGPYNEQFF. The full variable domain, its missing parts supplied by reference TRBV7-9 and TRBJ2-1, is DTGVSQNPRHKITKRGQNVTFRCDPISEHNRLYWYRQTLGQGPEFLTYFQNEAQLEKSRLLSDRFSAERPKGSFSTLEIQRTEQGDSAMYLCASSRIAGTSGGPYNEQFFGPGTRLTVL.

This rearrangement joins TRBV5-1 to TRBJ1-1, with no clear D. Germline CDR1 and CDR2: SGHRS and YFSETQ. The CDR3 loop spans 17 amino acids. The V gene lost 0 bases and the J gene lost 2 bases, with 17 bases spanning the gap. The CDR3 sequence: CASSLVGWEALNTEAFF. Written as DNA, the CDR3 is TGCGCCAGCAGCTTGGTGGGTTGGGAGGCCCTTAACACTGAAGCTTTCTTT.

This chain connects TRBV18 to TRBJ2-7; 9 bases map to TRBD1. Per germline, CDR1 KGHSH and CDR2 LQKENI. This CDR3 comprises 16 residues. The V and J ends lost 5 bases and 7 bases, in that order; junction bases with no gene match: 15. The CDR3 loop is CASSSRDRVASEEQYF. The CDR3 DNA sequence: TGTGCCAGCTCATCCCGGGACAGGGTGGCGTCGGAAGAGCAGTACTTC.

V and J are TRBV7-3 and TRBJ2-5, with 8 bases identical to TRBD2. This CDR3 is built from 13 residues. Germline V gene sequence: CDR1 SGHTA, CDR2 FQGTGA. V shed 6 bases, J shed 3 bases, and the junction held 3 bases outside the gene matches. The CDR3 spells CASRAGREETQYF. For the CDR3, the DNA is TGTGCCAGCAGAGCCGGGAGGGAAGAGACCCAGTACTTC.

DNA for the CDR3: TGTGCCAGCAGCGTAGGTCAATACAGATTCCAAGAGACCCAGTACTTC. This gives the protein CASSVGQYRFQETQYF. The chain links TRBV9 to TRBJ2-5; D is unclear. CDR1 is SGDLS, CDR2 YYNGEE, per germline. This CDR3 comprises 16 residues. Trimming cost V 0 bases and J 1 base, with 13 bases left between them.

This sequence joins TRBV27 and TRBJ2-3; D remains ambiguous. The CDR3 spans 16 residues. Germline CDR1 and CDR2: MNHEY and SMNVEV (reference sequence). V lost 1 base and J 5 bases, leaving 16 bases between the germline ends. CDR3 region: CASSLLAQTLIDTQYF. The CDR3 nucleotides read TGTGCCAGCAGTTTATTGGCCCAGACTTTGATAGATACGCAGTATTTT.

This clone was recorded only once. One end of the junction varies from germline; a read error may be responsible. The chain carries TRBV7-9 and TRBJ1-2; D remains ambiguous. The CDR3 is 14 residues long. Germline CDR1 SEHNR, CDR2 FQNEAQ (reference sequence). In nucleotides, the CDR3 is TGTTCCAGCAGCTTAGAAGTGCAGTTCTATGGCTACACCTTC. It encodes CSSSLEVQFYGYTF. The full variable domain, its missing parts supplied by reference TRBV7-9 and TRBJ1-2, is DTGVSQNPRHKITKRGQNVTFRCDPISEHNRLYWYRQTLGQGPEFLTYFQNEAQLEKSRLLSDRFSAERPKGSFSTLEIQRTEQGDSAMYLCSSSLEVQFYGYTFGSGTRLTVV.

The rearrangement links TRBV4-3 to TRBJ2-6, with 8 bases matching TRBD2. Per germline, CDR1 LGHNA and CDR2 YSLEER. Trimming cost V 0 bases and J 0 bases; bases outside gene matches: 7. CDR3 length equals 19 residues. The CDR3 protein is CASSQESAGAFSGANVLTF. The CDR3 DNA is TGCGCCAGCAGCCAAGAATCAGCGGGGGCCTTCTCTGGGGCCAACGTCCTGACTTTC.

Only one count was recorded for this clone. The V and J genes are TRBV7-9 and TRBJ1-1; D might be TRBD1 (6 bases). CDR3 size: 15 residues. V lost 4 bases and J lost 7, with 19 bases in between. Germline CDR1 SEHNR, CDR2 FQNEAQ (reference sequence). The CDR3 sequence: CASSWGHPERGEAFF. The CDR3 DNA is TGTGCCAGCAGCTGGGGACACCCGGAAAGAGGTGAAGCTTTCTTT.

The chain recombines TRBV6-1 with TRBJ1-1, with TRBD1 as a possible D gene (6 bases). Germline loops: CDR1 MNHNS, CDR2 SASEGT. V dropped 2 bases and J dropped 0 bases, with 10 bases sitting between them. CDR3 length equals 15 residues. For the CDR3, the DNA is TGTGCCAGCAGTGAAAGGACAGCCCTGAACACTGAAGCTTTCTTT. Amino acids: CASSERTALNTEAFF.

This chain connects TRBV6-5 to TRBJ2-3; 8 bases align to TRBD1. V was pared by 0 bases and J by 2 bases, with 4 bases of the junction left unmatched. CDR3 length: 16 residues. Per germline, CDR1 MNHEY and CDR2 SVGAGI. The CDR3 here is CASSYSRTGHTDTQYF. For the CDR3, the DNA is TGTGCCAGCAGTTACTCACGGACAGGGCACACAGATACGCAGTATTTT.

This clone was observed a few times. The CDR3: CASSVGTGSTEAFF. CDR3 in DNA: TGTGCCAGCAGCGTAGGGACAGGGTCCACTGAAGCTTTCTTT. The V and J genes are TRBV9 and TRBJ1-1; 8 bases fit TRBD1. The V gene end was trimmed by 0 bases and the J gene end by 4 bases; junction bases not matched to a gene: 2. This CDR3 contains 14 residues. CDR1 SGDLS and CDR2 YYNGEE come from the germline V gene.

This chain joins TRBV7-7 and TRBJ2-5; D is undetermined. Trimming took 5 bases from V and 10 from J, leaving 17 bases between them. CDR3 size: 13 residues. Germline CDR1 reads SSHAT; CDR2 reads FNYEAQ (reference sequence). The CDR3, as DNA: TGTGCCAGCAGCCAACGAGAGCGTATGGACCAGTACTTC. Translation: CASSQRERMDQYF.

This chain joins TRBV29-1 and TRBJ2-5; a possible D gene is TRBD2 (6 bases). Germline V lookup: CDR1 SQVTM, CDR2 ANQGSEA. Trimming shortened V by 5 bases and J by 11 bases, and 24 bases separated the two germline ends. The CDR3 is 14 amino acids. The CDR3: CSVPPRAGQREQYF. In DNA form, the CDR3 reads TGCAGCGTTCCCCCCCGAGCAGGGCAACGGGAGCAGTACTTC.

The chain recombines TRBV15 with TRBJ1-5; TRBD1 aligns across 7 bases. This CDR3 has 14 amino acids. Germline CDR1 and CDR2: LNHNV and YYDKDF (reference sequence). Unmatched junction bases numbered 7, after V lost 5 bases and J lost 6 bases. The CDR3 DNA follows: TGTGCCACCAGCCCACAGGGGTGGCGTCAGCCCCAGCATTTT. Its protein is CATSPQGWRQPQHF.

This chain links TRBV28 with TRBJ1-2; D is ambiguous. CDR3 length equals 12 residues. The germline V and J ends were trimmed by 6 bases and 3 bases, with 8 bases remaining between them. CDR1 MDHEN and CDR2 SYDVKM come from the germline V gene. This chain's CDR3 is CASRPRDYGYTF. CDR3 DNA sequence: TGTGCCAGCAGGCCGCGGGACTATGGCTACACCTTC.

The gene calls are TRBV28 and TRBJ2-7; perhaps TRBD1 as D (5 bases). This CDR3 is 14 amino acids long. CDR1 and CDR2 (germline): MDHEN, SYDVKM. The V gene lost 5 bases and the J gene lost 2 bases, with 13 bases spanning the gap. DNA for the CDR3: TGTGCCAGCAGTACCTCCGACAGAACCTACGAGCAGTACTTC. Its protein product is CASSTSDRTYEQYF.

As DNA, the CDR3 is TGTGCCAGCAGTTCTGCACAGGGCAACACTGAAGCTTTCTTT. This codes for CASSSAQGNTEAFF. The chain is built from TRBV6-6 and TRBJ1-1; possible D gene TRBD1, 6 bases. The CDR3 contains 14 residues. V lost 4 bases to trimming and J lost 2 bases, with 11 bases between them. Per the germline V gene, CDR1 is MNHNY and CDR2 is SVGAGI (reference sequence).

Turning to this clone: At the DNA level, this CDR3 is encoded by other sequences in the same sample as well. This rearrangement joins TRBV7-9 to TRBJ1-1; perhaps TRBD1 as D (5 bases). V lost 4 bases, J lost 4 bases, and 10 bases lay in between. CDR3 length: 13 amino acids. The V gene's germline CDR1 is SEHNR and CDR2 FQNEAQ (reference sequence). In DNA, the CDR3 is TGTGCCAGCAGCTCCCCCGGGGGCACTGAAGCTTTCTTT. Translating gives CASSSPGGTEAFF.

The CDR3 DNA reads TGTGCCAGCAGCTTAGCCCCAGGGGGACGGACCGGGGAGCTGTTTTTT. It translates to CASSLAPGGRTGELFF. V usage is TRBV7-2 and J usage is TRBJ2-2, with TRBD1 matching 7 bases. Per the germline V gene, CDR1 is SGHTA and CDR2 is FQGNSA. J lost 5 bases, V lost 0 bases, and 6 bases had no gene match. The CDR3 sequence is 16 residues long.

V gene TRBV30 combines with J gene TRBJ2-6, with D perhaps TRBD1 (6 bases). Per the germline V gene, CDR1 is GTSNPN and CDR2 is SVGIG (reference sequence). V lost 2 bases and J 0 bases, leaving 8 bases between the germline ends. CDR3 length: 15 amino acids. The CDR3 sequence is CAWSLGGSGANVLTF. The CDR3 nucleotides are TGTGCCTGGAGTCTAGGGGGCTCTGGGGCCAACGTCCTGACTTTC.

The chain combines TRBV5-1 with TRBJ2-2, with D perhaps matching TRBD1 (6 bases). V shed 4 bases and J shed 11 bases, with 12 bases lying between them. The CDR3 spans 12 residues. CDR1 is SGHRS, CDR2 YFSETQ, per germline. For the CDR3, the DNA is TGCGCCAGCAGCCAGGACAGTTCAGAGCTGTTTTTT. The encoded protein is CASSQDSSELFF.

The gene calls are TRBV29-1 and TRBJ2-2, with 7 bases identical to TRBD2. There are 15 residues in the CDR3. The V gene end was trimmed by 7 bases and the J gene end by 4 bases; junction bases not matched to a gene: 12. The germline V gene encodes CDR1 SQVTM and CDR2 ANQGSEA. CDR3 sequence reads: CSAHGWGGGTGELFF. CDR3 sequence (DNA): TGCAGCGCTCACGGTTGGGGGGGAGGCACCGGGGAGCTGTTTTTT.